These 12 T cell receptor beta chains originate from one sample sequenced in a study of cytomegalovirus exposure and HLA in healthy donors (dated by TCRdb to about 2017). The method behind the library was the immunoSEQ multiplex PCR assay. The multiplex PCR relied on a mix of 60 forward primers for TCR Vbeta segments and 13 reverse primers for TCR Jbeta segments. TCRdb's version of the immuneACCESS table is confined to in-frame rearrangements and falls short of the full clone set. An unresolved V gene accounts for under half of the shortfall where checked; the remainder is of unknown origin. This sample is represented by fewer than 200,000 clones; about 82% of them were singletons. The top ten clones comprise approximately 7% of the sample. Material: PBMCs. The receptors were gathered from a woman in her 30s in good health and CMV-seropositive.

The chain recombines TRBV10-3 with TRBJ2-5, with TRBD2 matching over 10 bases. The germline V gene has CDR1 ENHRY and CDR2 SYGVKD. This CDR3 has 14 amino acids. The J segment lost 3 bases and the V segment lost 10 bases, leaving 8 bases of the junction unmatched. The CDR3 is CATGVAGGKETQYF. The CDR3 nucleotides read TGTGCCACGGGGGTAGCGGGGGGCAAAGAGACCCAGTACTTC.

The chain has TRBV27 and TRBJ2-5, with 7 bases matching TRBD1. The DNA end favors TRBJ2-7, so the J call may be wrong. The CDR3 contains 17 residues. Germline V CDR1 and CDR2: MNHEY, SMNVEV (reference sequence). The CDR3 nucleotides are TGTGCCAGCAGTTTGTCCATGGGAGACAGGGTTTCCTACGAGCAGTACTTC. Translation: CASSLSMGDRVSYEQYF.

Worth noting for this clone: The sample has other DNA sequences that encode this CDR3 too. This rearrangement joins TRBV27 to TRBJ1-2, with 7 bases identical to TRBD1. Germline assignment: CDR1 MNHEY and CDR2 SMNVEV (reference sequence). V lost 5 bases to trimming and J lost 4 bases; unmatched junction nucleotides: 4. The CDR3 is 13 amino acids. This chain's CDR3 is CASSPRQGYGYTF. The CDR3 nucleotides are TGTGCCAGCAGTCCGAGACAGGGCTATGGCTACACCTTC.

In nucleotides, the CDR3 is TGCGCCAGCAGCTTGGGACTAGCGGGGGCACAAGAGACCCAGTACTTC. Its protein product is CASSLGLAGAQETQYF. This sequence joins TRBV5-1 and TRBJ2-5; 12 nucleotides line up with TRBD2. This CDR3 has 16 amino acids. V was pared by 0 bases and J by 2 bases, with 2 bases of the junction left unmatched. Per the germline V gene, CDR1 is SGHRS and CDR2 is YFSETQ. Complete variable domain (other parts from reference TRBV5-1 and TRBJ2-5): KAGVTQTPRYLIKTRGQQVTLSCSPISGHRSVSWYQQTPGQGLQFLFEYFSETQRNKGNFPGRFSGRQFSNSRSEMNVSTLELGDSALYLCASSLGLAGAQETQYFGPGTRLLVL.

The chain recombines TRBV10-3 with TRBJ1-6; 7 bases map to TRBD1. The germline gives CDR1 ENHRY, CDR2 SYGVKD. Losses at the gene ends were 4 bases for V and 8 bases for J; bases not matched to a gene: 5. The CDR3 extends over 14 amino acids. CDR3 sequence: CAISVNRGDSPLHF. The CDR3 DNA reads as TGTGCCATCAGTGTAAACAGGGGCGATTCACCCCTCCACTTT.

The chain recombines TRBV10-3 with TRBJ1-3; D is ambiguous. Deletions cut 3 bases from V and 7 bases from J, with 13 bases between. The CDR3 is 14 amino acids. Germline V lookup: CDR1 ENHRY, CDR2 SYGVKD. CDR3 residues: CAISDIKGVNTIYF. The CDR3 DNA reads as TGTGCCATCAGTGACATCAAGGGAGTCAACACCATATATTTT.

This clone was detected once. The V and J genes are TRBV5-1 and TRBJ2-1; the D gene is possibly TRBD1 (6 bases). CDR1 and CDR2 from the germline V gene are SGHRS and YFSETQ. V was trimmed by 1 base and J by 3 bases, leaving 11 bases between them. This CDR3 has 15 amino acids. The CDR3 DNA reads as TGCGCCAGCAGCTTGAATCAGGGGATCTACAATGAGCAGTTCTTC. It yields the protein CASSLNQGIYNEQFF.

This sequence joins TRBV7-2 and TRBJ1-4; D remains ambiguous. The ends were cut back, 5 bases at V and 4 bases at J, with 11 bases in the middle. The length of the CDR3 is 14 residues. The germline V gene encodes CDR1 SGHTA and CDR2 FQGNSA. The CDR3 coding sequence is TGTGCCAGCAGCGTATACAGTTTTAATGAAAAACTGTTTTTT. Translating gives CASSVYSFNEKLFF.

This chain joins TRBV7-7 and TRBJ2-5, with D possibly matching TRBD1 (5 bases). Germline V gene data show CDR1 as SSHAT and CDR2 as FNYEAQ (reference sequence). The CDR3 is 13 amino acids. V shed 5 bases and J shed 5 bases, with 12 bases lying between them. CDR3: CASSPGSGETQYF. DNA for the CDR3: TGTGCCAGCAGCCCCGGTTCAGGGGAGACCCAGTACTTC.

The table lists this clone with a count of one. The chain combines TRBV5-4 with TRBJ1-2; no definite D call. The CDR3 loop spans 14 amino acids. V dropped 5 bases and J dropped 0 bases, with 11 bases sitting between them. The germline V gene has CDR1 SGHNT and CDR2 YYREEE (reference sequence). CDR3 in DNA: TGTGCCAGCAGTCGATTTTCTACTAACTATGGCTACACCTTC. It specifies CASSRFSTNYGYTF.

This sequence joins TRBV5-1 and TRBJ1-1, with 7 bases that match TRBD1. The CDR3 spans 15 residues. Germline CDR1 SGHRS, CDR2 YFSETQ. With V trimmed by 4 bases and J by 4 bases, 10 bases remained unmatched. The CDR3 nucleotides read TGCGCCAGCAGCATCATGACAGGGTTGGGCACTGAAGCTTTCTTT. Amino acid sequence: CASSIMTGLGTEAFF.

The V call is TRBV19, the J call TRBJ1-2, with 7 bases matching TRBD1. Germline assignment: CDR1 LNHDA and CDR2 SQIVND (reference sequence). The length of the CDR3 is 14 residues. V lost 9 bases to trimming and J lost 2 bases; unmatched junction nucleotides: 9. The CDR3 sequence is CASGWGRGNYGYTF. The CDR3 region has the DNA TGTGCCAGCGGATGGGGCAGGGGGAACTATGGCTACACCTTC. Full variable domain (missing parts from reference TRBV19 and TRBJ1-2): DGGITQSPKYLFRKEGQNVTLSCEQNLNHDAMYWYRQDPGQGLRLIYYSQIVNDFQKGDIAEGYSVSREKKESFPLTVTSAQKNPTAFYLCASGWGRGNYGYTFGSGTRLTVV.